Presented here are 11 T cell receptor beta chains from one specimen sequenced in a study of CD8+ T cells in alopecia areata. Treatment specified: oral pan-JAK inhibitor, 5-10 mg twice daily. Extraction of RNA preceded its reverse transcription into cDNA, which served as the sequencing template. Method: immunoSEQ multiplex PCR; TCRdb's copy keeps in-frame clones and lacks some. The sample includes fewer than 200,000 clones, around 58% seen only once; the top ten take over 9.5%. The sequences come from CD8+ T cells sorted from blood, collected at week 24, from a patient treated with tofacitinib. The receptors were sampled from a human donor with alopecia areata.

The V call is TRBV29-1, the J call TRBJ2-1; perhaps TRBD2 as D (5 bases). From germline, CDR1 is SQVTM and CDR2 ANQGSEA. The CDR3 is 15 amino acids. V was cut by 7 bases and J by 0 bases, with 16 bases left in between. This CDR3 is CSAKDSSSSYNEQFF. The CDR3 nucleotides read TGCAGCGCAAAGGACTCTTCGAGCTCCTACAATGAGCAGTTCTTC.

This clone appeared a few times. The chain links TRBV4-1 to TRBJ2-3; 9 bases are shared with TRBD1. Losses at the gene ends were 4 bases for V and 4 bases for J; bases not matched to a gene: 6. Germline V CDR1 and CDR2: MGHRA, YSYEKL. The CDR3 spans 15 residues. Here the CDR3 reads CASSPGDRGADTQYF. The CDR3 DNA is TGCGCCAGCAGCCCGGGAGACAGGGGGGCAGATACGCAGTATTTT.

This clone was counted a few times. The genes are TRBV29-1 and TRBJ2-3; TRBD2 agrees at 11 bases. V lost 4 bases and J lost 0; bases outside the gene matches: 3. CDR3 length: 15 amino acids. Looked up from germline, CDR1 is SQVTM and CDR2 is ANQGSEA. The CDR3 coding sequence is TGCAGCGTTGTCCGGACTAGCGGGAGCACAGATACGCAGTATTTT. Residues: CSVVRTSGSTDTQYF.

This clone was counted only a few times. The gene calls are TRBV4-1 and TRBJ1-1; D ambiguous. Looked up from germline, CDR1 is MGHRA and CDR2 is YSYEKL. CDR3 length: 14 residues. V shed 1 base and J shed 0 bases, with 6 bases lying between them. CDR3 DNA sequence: TGCGCCAGCAGCCAAGGCCCAGTGAACACTGAAGCTTTCTTT. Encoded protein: CASSQGPVNTEAFF.

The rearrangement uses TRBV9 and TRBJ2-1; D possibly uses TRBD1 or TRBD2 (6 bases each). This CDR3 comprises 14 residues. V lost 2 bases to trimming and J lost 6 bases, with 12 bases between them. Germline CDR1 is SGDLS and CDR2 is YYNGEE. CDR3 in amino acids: CASSVGGSLNEQFF. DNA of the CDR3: TGTGCCAGCAGCGTGGGGGGCAGTCTCAATGAGCAGTTCTTC.

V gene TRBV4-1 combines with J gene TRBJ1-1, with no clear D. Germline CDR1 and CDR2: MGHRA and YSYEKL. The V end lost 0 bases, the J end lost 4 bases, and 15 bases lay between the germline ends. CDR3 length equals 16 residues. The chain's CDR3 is CASSQDRLGWITEAFF. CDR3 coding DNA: TGCGCCAGCAGCCAAGATCGGCTGGGTTGGATCACTGAAGCTTTCTTT.

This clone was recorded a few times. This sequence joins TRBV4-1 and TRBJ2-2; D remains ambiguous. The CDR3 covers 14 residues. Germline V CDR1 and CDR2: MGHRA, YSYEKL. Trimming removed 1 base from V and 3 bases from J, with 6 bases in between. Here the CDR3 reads CASSQVSYTGELFF. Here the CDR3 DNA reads TGCGCCAGCAGCCAAGTGAGCTACACCGGGGAGCTGTTTTTT.

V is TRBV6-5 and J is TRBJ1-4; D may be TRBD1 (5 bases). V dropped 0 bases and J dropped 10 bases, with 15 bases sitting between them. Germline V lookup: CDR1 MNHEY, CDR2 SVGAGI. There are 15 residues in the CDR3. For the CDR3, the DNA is TGTGCCAGCAGTTACTCGTGGGGGTGGGGGAGAAAACTGTTTTTT. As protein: CASSYSWGWGRKLFF.

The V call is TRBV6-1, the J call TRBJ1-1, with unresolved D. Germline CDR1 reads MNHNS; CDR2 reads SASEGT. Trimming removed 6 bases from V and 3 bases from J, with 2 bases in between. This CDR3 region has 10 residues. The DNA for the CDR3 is TGTGCCAGCAGGGACACTGAAGCTTTCTTT. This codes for CASRDTEAFF.

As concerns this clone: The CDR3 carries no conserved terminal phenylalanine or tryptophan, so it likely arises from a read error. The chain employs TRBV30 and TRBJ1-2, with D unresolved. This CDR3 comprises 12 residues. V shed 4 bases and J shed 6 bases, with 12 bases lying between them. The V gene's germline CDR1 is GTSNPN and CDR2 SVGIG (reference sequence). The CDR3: CAWNLGWDGYTL. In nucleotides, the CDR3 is TGTGCCTGGAACCTCGGCTGGGATGGCTACACCCTC.

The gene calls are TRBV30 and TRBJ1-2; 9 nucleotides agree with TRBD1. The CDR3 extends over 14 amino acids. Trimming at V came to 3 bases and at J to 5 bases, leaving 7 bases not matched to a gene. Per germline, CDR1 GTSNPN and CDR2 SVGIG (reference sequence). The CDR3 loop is CAWRPIGTGYGYTF. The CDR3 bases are TGTGCCTGGAGGCCTATCGGGACAGGGTATGGCTACACCTTC.